This T cell receptor beta chain was captured in a study of T cells after yellow fever vaccination. As TCR cDNA was made by 5'RACE template switching, a universal primer site and UMIs were added. Each CDR3 protein gets one entry after TCRdb re-called the 5' RACE reads with MiXCR. The sample shows around 320,000 distinct CDR3 sequences, about 10% of them seen only once. Whole-study findings and limits: Boosting was followed by the reappearance of most primary-vaccination clones (roughly 95% CD4, 85% to 90% CD8). Sorted repertoires could include abundant contaminating clonotypes from bulk cells. Researchers noted that a small share of clonotypes showed up in both CD4 and CD8 compartments.

The ends were cut back, 4 bases at V and 2 bases at J, with 11 bases in the middle. The CDR3 runs to 14 residues. From germline, CDR1 is MGHRA and CDR2 YSYEKL. This clonotype was detected only a few times. As yet, its antigen is unknown. This chain joins TRBV4-1 and TRBJ1-1, with D maybe TRBD1 (5 bases). This material consisted of CD4+ T cells sorted from PBMCs, taken 45 days after the yellow fever booster vaccination. This TCR was sampled from a man between 18 and 35 years old who received the YFV17D yellow fever vaccine. CDR3 in DNA: TGCGCCAGCAGCCCCGCAAGGGGAAACACTGAAGCTTTCTTT. It specifies CASSPARGNTEAFF.